These 14 T cell receptor beta chains were all obtained from the same sample, sequenced in a study of OX40 agonist ivuxolimab in advanced cancers. Method: immunoSEQ multiplex PCR; TCRdb's copy keeps in-frame clones and lacks some. The sample holds 70,000 to 100,000 clones, just over 85% seen once. This specimen consisted of CD4+ or CD8+ T cells sorted from blood, obtained in a trial of the OX40 agonist ivuxolimab. These receptors came from an adult with an advanced solid tumor such as melanoma, head and neck, liver or kidney cancer.

The V and J genes are TRBV12-2 and TRBJ2-5. TRBV12-2 is flagged as a pseudogene. There are 12 residues in the CDR3. The CDR3 nucleotides are TGTGCAAGTCGCTACCACCAAGAGACCCAGTACTTC. Translation: CASRYHQETQYF.

The V and J genes are TRBV5-1 and TRBJ2-7; D not certain. The CDR3 is made up of 14 amino acids. From germline, CDR1 is SGHRS and CDR2 YFSETQ. Trimming removed 9 bases at V and 0 bases at J, with 16 bases between. CDR3 in DNA: TGCGCCACCCAGACGACATACAACTCCTACGAGCAGTACTTC. This gives the protein CATQTTYNSYEQYF.

V is TRBV5-1 and J is TRBJ2-5; maybe TRBD2 (6 bases). The CDR3 has 14 residues. The V end was cut by 2 bases, the J end by 5 bases, with 13 bases between. CDR1 SGHRS and CDR2 YFSETQ come from the germline V gene. The CDR3 sequence: CASSFGTDGETQYF. DNA of the CDR3: TGCGCCAGCAGCTTCGGGACTGATGGGGAGACCCAGTACTTC. Full variable domain (outside the CDR3, taken from reference TRBV5-1 and TRBJ2-5): KAGVTQTPRYLIKTRGQQVTLSCSPISGHRSVSWYQQTPGQGLQFLFEYFSETQRNKGNFPGRFSGRQFSNSRSEMNVSTLELGDSALYLCASSFGTDGETQYFGPGTRLLVL.

The chain has TRBV28 and TRBJ2-5; D tentatively reads TRBD1 or TRBD2 (5 bases each). Trimming cost V 2 bases and J 1 base, with 11 bases left between them. Germline lookup yields CDR1 MDHEN and CDR2 SYDVKM. The length of the CDR3 is 15 residues. CDR3: CASSLRGAGQETQYF. CDR3 in DNA: TGTGCCAGCAGTTTAAGGGGTGCGGGCCAAGAGACCCAGTACTTC. Full variable domain (missing parts from reference TRBV28 and TRBJ2-5): DVKVTQSSRYLVKRTGEKVFLECVQDMDHENMFWYRQDPGLGLRLIYFSYDVKMKEKGDIPEGYSVSREKKERFSLILESASTNQTSMYLCASSLRGAGQETQYFGPGTRLLVL.

V gene TRBV27 combines with J gene TRBJ1-1; TRBD1 aligns across 7 bases. This CDR3 is 16 amino acids long. The J segment lost 3 bases and the V segment lost 4 bases, leaving 11 bases of the junction unmatched. CDR1 MNHEY and CDR2 SMNVEV come from the germline V gene (reference sequence). The CDR3 loop is CASSSTLTGMYTEAFF. The CDR3 DNA follows: TGTGCCAGCAGTTCGACACTGACAGGGATGTACACTGAAGCTTTCTTT.

The chain joins TRBV15 to TRBJ2-7, with 8 bases that match TRBD1. The CDR3 has 20 amino acids. The V segment lost 2 bases and the J segment 3 bases; nucleotides outside the gene matches: 21. The V gene's germline CDR1 is LNHNV and CDR2 YYDKDF (reference sequence). CDR3 in amino acids: CATSRYRPGGLGVRRYEQYF. The CDR3 nucleotides are TGTGCCACCAGCAGATACCGACCAGGGGGCTTGGGGGTGCGGCGCTACGAGCAGTACTTC.

Details on this clone: Compared with germline, one end of the junction differs, possibly owing to a read error. This chain uses TRBV19 with TRBJ2-2, with a weak D call TRBD2 (5 bases). Per the germline V gene, CDR1 is LNHDA and CDR2 is SQIVND (reference sequence). CDR3 length equals 15 residues. This CDR3 is CASGIEGPSTGELFF. In DNA form, the CDR3 reads TGTGCCAGTGGTATAGAGGGTCCGAGCACCGGGGAGCTGTTTTTT. Filled out from reference TRBV19 and TRBJ2-2, the complete variable domain reads DGGITQSPKYLFRKEGQNVTLSCEQNLNHDAMYWYRQDPGQGLRLIYYSQIVNDFQKGDIAEGYSVSREKKESFPLTVTSAQKNPTAFYLCASGIEGPSTGELFFGEGSRLTVL.

This clone was picked up a small number of times. The chain has TRBV5-1 and TRBJ2-1, with TRBD1 matching 7 bases. Germline trimming cut 4 bases from V and 14 bases from J; bases unmatched to any gene: 12. The CDR3 runs 13 residues. Germline V gene lookup returns CDR1 SGHRS and CDR2 YFSETQ. CDR3 nucleotide sequence: TGCGCCAGCAGCCCGGGGACAGTCCCTTCCGAGTTCTTC. This sequence encodes CASSPGTVPSEFF.

The CDR3 bases are TGTGCCAGCAGCTTAGTGACAGACATCTATAGCAATCAGCCCCAGCATTTT. Its protein product is CASSLVTDIYSNQPQHF. The chain is built from TRBV5-8 and TRBJ1-5; D is possibly TRBD1 (5 bases). Germline V gene lookup returns CDR1 SGHTS and CDR2 YDEGEE. The V and J ends lost 2 bases and 0 bases respectively, with 15 bases between them. The CDR3 covers 17 residues.

This clone was detected only a few times. This specimen includes other DNA sequences encoding the same CDR3. Here the CDR3 reads CASSSGQANYGYTF. CDR3 sequence (DNA): TGTGCCAGCAGCTCCGGACAGGCCAACTATGGCTACACCTTC. The chain joins TRBV5-4 to TRBJ1-2; 7 bases match TRBD1. After removal of 3 bases from V and 2 bases from J, the junction contained 4 bases not matched to a gene. This CDR3 is 14 amino acids long. CDR1 is SGHNT and CDR2 is YYREEE in the germline V gene (reference sequence).

This clone was seen once. This chain connects TRBV5-1 to TRBJ2-5; 7 positions agree with TRBD2. V gave up 3 bases and J gave up 2 bases; unmatched junction bases: 1. The germline CDR1 and CDR2 sequences are SGHRS and YFSETQ. The CDR3 has 13 residues. The CDR3 region is CASSWREQETQYF. The DNA of the CDR3 is TGCGCCAGCAGCTGGCGGGAGCAAGAGACCCAGTACTTC. The whole variable domain, filled in from reference TRBV5-1 and TRBJ2-5, reads KAGVTQTPRYLIKTRGQQVTLSCSPISGHRSVSWYQQTPGQGLQFLFEYFSETQRNKGNFPGRFSGRQFSNSRSEMNVSTLELGDSALYLCASSWREQETQYFGPGTRLLVL.

The chain couples TRBV2 to TRBJ2-5; D is unclear. Germline CDR1 is SNHLY and CDR2 is FYNNEI. Trimming took 2 bases from V and 5 from J, leaving 12 bases between them. The CDR3 has 14 residues. The CDR3 nucleotides are TGTGCCAGCAGTGAAATTCTCCCCTCTGAGACCCAGTACTTC. This gives the protein CASSEILPSETQYF.

The chain recombines TRBV19 with TRBJ2-5, with 12 bases fitting TRBD1. The J segment lost 5 bases and the V segment lost 6 bases, leaving 10 bases of the junction unmatched. The CDR3 totals 16 residues. The germline V gene encodes CDR1 LNHDA and CDR2 SQIVND (reference sequence). Here the CDR3 DNA reads TGTGCCAGTAGGGAGACGGGACAGGGGGCGCATGAGACCCAGTACTTC. Its protein is CASRETGQGAHETQYF.

The chain carries TRBV30 and TRBJ2-3; the D gene is possibly TRBD1 (5 bases). The CDR3 has 14 residues. The germline gives CDR1 GTSNPN, CDR2 SVGIG (reference sequence). Trimming removed 2 bases from V and 0 bases from J, with 9 bases in between. The CDR3 loop is CAWSRQGSTDTQYF. DNA for the CDR3: TGTGCCTGGAGTAGGCAGGGTAGCACAGATACGCAGTATTTT.